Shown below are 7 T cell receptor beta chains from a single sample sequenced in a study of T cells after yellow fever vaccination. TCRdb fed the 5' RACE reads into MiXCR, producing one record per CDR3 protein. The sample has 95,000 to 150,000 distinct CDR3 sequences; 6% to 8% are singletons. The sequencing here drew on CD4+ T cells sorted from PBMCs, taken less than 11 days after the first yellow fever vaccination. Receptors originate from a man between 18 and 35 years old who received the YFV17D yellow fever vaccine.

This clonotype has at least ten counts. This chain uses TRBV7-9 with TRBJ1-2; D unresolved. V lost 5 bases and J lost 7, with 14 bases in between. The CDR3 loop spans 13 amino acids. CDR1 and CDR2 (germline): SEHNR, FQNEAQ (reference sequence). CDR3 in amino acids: CASSGSTELGYTF. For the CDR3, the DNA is TGTGCCAGCAGCGGAAGCACAGAACTTGGCTACACCTTC.

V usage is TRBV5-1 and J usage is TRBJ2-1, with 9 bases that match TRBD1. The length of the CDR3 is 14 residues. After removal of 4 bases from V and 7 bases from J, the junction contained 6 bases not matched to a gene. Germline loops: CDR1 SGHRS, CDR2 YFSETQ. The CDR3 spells CASSPRTGENEQFF. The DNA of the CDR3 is TGCGCCAGCAGCCCCCGGACAGGGGAAAATGAGCAGTTCTTC. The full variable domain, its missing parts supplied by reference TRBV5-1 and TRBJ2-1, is KAGVTQTPRYLIKTRGQQVTLSCSPISGHRSVSWYQQTPGQGLQFLFEYFSETQRNKGNFPGRFSGRQFSNSRSEMNVSTLELGDSALYLCASSPRTGENEQFFGPGTRLTVL.

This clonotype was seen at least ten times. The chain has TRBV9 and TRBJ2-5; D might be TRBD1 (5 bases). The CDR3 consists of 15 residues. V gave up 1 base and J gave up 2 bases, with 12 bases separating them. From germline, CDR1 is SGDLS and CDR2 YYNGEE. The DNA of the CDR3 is TGTGCCAGCAGCGTACTTGGGGCGCGGCAAGAGACCCAGTACTTC. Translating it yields CASSVLGARQETQYF.

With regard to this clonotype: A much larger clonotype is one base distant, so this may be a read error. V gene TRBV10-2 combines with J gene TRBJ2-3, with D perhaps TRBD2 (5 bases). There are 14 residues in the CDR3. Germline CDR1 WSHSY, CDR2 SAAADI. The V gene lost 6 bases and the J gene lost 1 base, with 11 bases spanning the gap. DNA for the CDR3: TGCGCCAGCAGACTAGTGTTGGGCACAGATACGCAGTATTTT. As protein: CASRLVLGTDTQYF.

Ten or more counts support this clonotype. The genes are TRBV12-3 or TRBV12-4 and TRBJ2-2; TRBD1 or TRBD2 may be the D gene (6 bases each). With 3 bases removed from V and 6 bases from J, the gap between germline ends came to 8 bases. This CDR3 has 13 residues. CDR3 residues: CASSFRGPGELFF. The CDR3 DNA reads TGTGCCAGCAGTTTCCGGGGGCCCGGGGAGCTGTTTTTT.

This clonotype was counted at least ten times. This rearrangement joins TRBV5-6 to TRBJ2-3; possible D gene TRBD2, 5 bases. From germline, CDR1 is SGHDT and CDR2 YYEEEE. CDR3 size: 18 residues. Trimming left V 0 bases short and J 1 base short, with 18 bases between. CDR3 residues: CASSLGPPEDWGTDTQYF. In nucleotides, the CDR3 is TGTGCCAGCAGCTTGGGTCCCCCCGAGGACTGGGGCACAGATACGCAGTATTTT.

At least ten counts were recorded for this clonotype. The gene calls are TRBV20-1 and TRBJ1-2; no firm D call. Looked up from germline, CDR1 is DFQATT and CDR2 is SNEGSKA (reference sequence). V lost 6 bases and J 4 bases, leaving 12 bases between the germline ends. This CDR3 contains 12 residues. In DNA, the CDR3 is TGCAGTGCAGGAGGACCGCGCTATGGCTACACCTTC. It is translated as CSAGGPRYGYTF.